A single sample gave rise to the 2 T cell receptor beta chains below, sequenced in a study of CD8 T cells in ankylosing spondylitis. Via MiXCR, TCRdb re-called the 5' RACE reads, giving one row per CDR3 protein. Among about 23,000 distinct CDR3 sequences listed, about a sixth were seen once. Material for sequencing was blood. These receptors were taken from a male donor with ankylosing spondylitis or in good health (not recorded which).

Ten or more counts support this clonotype. CDR3 sequence reads: CSVNQGGTGELFF. CDR3 bases: TGCAGCGTTAATCAGGGGGGCACCGGGGAGCTGTTTTTT. The rearrangement uses TRBV29-1 and TRBJ2-2, with D perhaps matching TRBD1 (7 bases). Trimming shortened V by 5 bases and J by 4 bases, and 11 bases separated the two germline ends. The CDR3 has 13 residues. CDR1 SQVTM and CDR2 ANQGSEA come from the germline V gene.

The sample holds many counts of this clonotype. The chain joins TRBV29-1 to TRBJ2-3; 9 nucleotides agree with TRBD2. The CDR3 length is 14 residues. Unmatched junction bases numbered 7, after V lost 5 bases and J lost 4 bases. Germline CDR1 SQVTM, CDR2 ANQGSEA. The CDR3 here is CSVLAGGPSDTQYF. The CDR3 region has the DNA TGCAGCGTTCTTGCGGGAGGGCCCTCAGATACGCAGTATTTT.